Shown below are 14 T cell receptor beta chains from a single sample sequenced in a study of blood T cell repertoires in COVID-19. Some clones are missing from TCRdb's copy, which holds only in-frame ones; the method was immunoSEQ multiplex PCR. The data show some 350,000 clones, approximately 89% seen once. The source material was PBMCs or T cells enriched from blood (not recorded which). The receptors stem from a woman under 40 who had recovered from COVID-19.

The chain joins TRBV6-5 to TRBJ1-4; a possible D gene is TRBD1 (5 bases). CDR3 length equals 14 residues. V lost 2 bases to trimming and J lost 3 bases, with 7 bases between them. Germline CDR1 MNHEY, CDR2 SVGAGI. The CDR3 sequence: CASSYAGSNEKLFF. CDR3 bases: TGTGCCAGCAGTTACGCAGGGTCTAATGAAAAACTGTTTTTT.

Comment on this clone: Other DNA sequences in this specimen translate into the identical CDR3. This chain uses TRBV5-6 with TRBJ2-7; TRBD1 matches at 9 bases. The germline CDR1 and CDR2 sequences are SGHDT and YYEEEE. J was trimmed by 4 bases and V by 4 bases; bases with no gene match: 6. The CDR3 has 14 amino acids. Here the CDR3 reads CASSPGQGSYEQYF. CDR3 nucleotides: TGTGCCAGCAGCCCTGGACAGGGGAGTTACGAGCAGTACTTC.

The chain recombines TRBV6-1 with TRBJ2-7; 8 bases are shared with TRBD1. The CDR3 has 15 amino acids. V lost 2 bases, J lost 1 base, and 4 bases stayed unmatched. Germline CDR1 and CDR2: MNHNS and SASEGT. The CDR3 DNA reads TGTGCCAGCAGTGAAATCGGGACAGGTTCCTACGAGCAGTACTTC. Protein: CASSEIGTGSYEQYF.

A single count supports this clone. The chain joins TRBV7-2 to TRBJ2-5, with D possibly TRBD2 on 5 matching bases. V was clipped by 2 bases and J by 7 bases, with 14 bases between them. In germline, CDR1 is SGHTA, CDR2 FQGNSA. The CDR3 length is 14 residues. CDR3 protein: CASSLNHRGATQYF. CDR3 DNA sequence: TGTGCCAGCAGCTTAAATCATCGGGGAGCGACCCAGTACTTC.

In this sample, this clone turned up once. Additional DNA sequences in this sample encode the identical CDR3. V usage is TRBV28 and J usage is TRBJ1-1; D ambiguous. This CDR3 is built from 12 residues. Germline CDR1 reads MDHEN; CDR2 reads SYDVKM. The V end lost 5 bases, the J end lost 1 base, and 5 bases lay between the germline ends. CDR3 region: CASSAGNTEAFF. In nucleotides, the CDR3 is TGTGCCAGCAGTGCAGGGAACACTGAAGCTTTCTTT.

The CDR3 DNA reads as TGTGCCAGAAGCACGGACAGGCTGTCCGCAACTAATGAAAAACTGTTTTTT. It yields the protein CARSTDRLSATNEKLFF. This chain connects TRBV5-3 to TRBJ1-4; TRBD1 aligns across 7 bases. TRBV5-3 is an open reading frame, and its role is uncertain. The CDR3 loop spans 17 amino acids. J lost 0 bases, V lost 4 bases, and 9 bases had no gene match.

This rearrangement joins TRBV6-4 to TRBJ1-1, with D possibly matching TRBD1 (5 bases). The CDR3 has 14 amino acids. The V end was cut by 6 bases, the J end by 1 base, with 12 bases between. Germline V gene lookup returns CDR1 MRHNA and CDR2 SNTAGT. Written as DNA, the CDR3 is TGTGCCAGCAGCGAGGAGACAGAGAACACTGAAGCTTTCTTT. Translated, it gives CASSEETENTEAFF.

This rearrangement joins TRBV7-2 to TRBJ2-3; the D is unclear. CDR3 length: 15 amino acids. Germline CDR1 and CDR2: SGHTA and FQGNSA. The ends were cut back, 1 base at V and 1 base at J, with 9 bases in the middle. CDR3 sequence reads: CASSLDGPRTDTQYF. The CDR3 nucleotides are TGTGCCAGCAGCTTAGACGGTCCACGCACAGATACGCAGTATTTT. The full variable domain, completed using reference TRBV7-2 and TRBJ2-3, is GAGVSQSPSNKVTEKGKDVELRCDPISGHTALYWYRQSLGQGLEFLIYFQGNSAPDKSGLPSDRFSAERTGGSVSTLTIQRTQQEDSAVYLCASSLDGPRTDTQYFGPGTRLTVL.

V is TRBV20-1 and J is TRBJ1-1; no definite D call. Germline assignment: CDR1 DFQATT and CDR2 SNEGSKA (reference sequence). The CDR3 consists of 10 residues. Trimming cost V 4 bases and J 7 bases, with 7 bases left between them. DNA of the CDR3: TGCAGTGCTATTCAGGTTGAAGCTTTCTTT. This gives the protein CSAIQVEAFF.

V is TRBV5-1 and J is TRBJ2-1; 7 bases map to TRBD1. Looked up from germline, CDR1 is SGHRS and CDR2 is YFSETQ. The CDR3 runs to 14 residues. V lost 3 bases and J lost 1; bases outside the gene matches: 1. In nucleotides, the CDR3 is TGCGCCAGCAGCTCGGGACAGTCCTACAATGAGCAGTTCTTC. Protein sequence: CASSSGQSYNEQFF.

The genes are TRBV2 and TRBJ2-7, with unresolved D. The CDR3 runs to 10 residues. Germline V gene lookup returns CDR1 SNHLY and CDR2 FYNNEI. Trimming stripped 5 bases from V and 6 bases from J, with 5 bases between. The CDR3 region is CASSFSEQYF. The CDR3, as DNA: TGTGCCAGCAGTTTTAGCGAGCAGTACTTC. Full variable domain (remainder filled in from reference TRBV2 and TRBJ2-7): EPEVTQTPSHQVTQMGQEVILRCVPISNHLYFYWYRQILGQKVEFLVSFYNNEISEKSEIFDDQFSVERPDGSNFTLKIRSTKLEDSAMYFCASSFSEQYFGPGTRLTVT.

The chain carries TRBV27 and TRBJ2-5, with D possibly being TRBD2 (7 bases). The V gene lost 5 bases and the J gene lost 5 bases, with 18 bases spanning the gap. Per germline, CDR1 MNHEY and CDR2 SMNVEV (reference sequence). The CDR3 is 15 amino acids. The CDR3 DNA is TGTGCCAGCAGTCCGGCTCTGGGGGGGCAGGAGACCCAGTACTTC. Translating gives CASSPALGGQETQYF.

This clone was recorded only once. This chain uses TRBV27 with TRBJ1-6; 8 positions match TRBD1. This CDR3 has 16 amino acids. Trimming removed 4 bases from V and 8 bases from J; junction bases left unmatched: 10. Germline V lookup: CDR1 MNHEY, CDR2 SMNVEV (reference sequence). CDR3 in DNA: TGTGCCAGCAGTTCGACCGGGACAGGCGAGTATTCACCCCTCCACTTT. It yields the protein CASSSTGTGEYSPLHF.

This chain links TRBV7-8 with TRBJ1-5, with 11 nucleotides matching TRBD1. This CDR3 spans 15 amino acids. Germline V gene lookup returns CDR1 SGHVS and CDR2 FQNEAQ. V dropped 6 bases and J dropped 4; count of bases not matched to a gene: 5. The CDR3 is CASSRRDRGNQPQHF. DNA of the CDR3: TGTGCCAGCAGTCGCCGGGACAGGGGGAATCAGCCCCAGCATTTT. The whole variable domain, filled in from reference TRBV7-8 and TRBJ1-5, reads GAGVSQSPRYKVAKRGQDVALRCDPISGHVSLFWYQQALGQGPEFLTYFQNEAQLDKSGLPSDRFFAERPEGSVSTLKIQRTQQEDSAVYLCASSRRDRGNQPQHFGDGTRLSIL.